The 2 T cell receptor beta chains reported below all come from one sample, sequenced in a study of blood T cells in healthy people across ages. A sample-barcoded 5' primer and a J-beta primer mix were used in a second PCR of roughly 6 to 11 cycles. TCRdb re-called the 5' RACE reads through MiXCR, storing one row per CDR3 protein. The data hold around 620,000 distinct CDR3 sequences, with about 26% observed a single time. The sequenced sample consisted of blood. The receptor source for this set is a woman aged 70 to 79 in good health.

The CDR3 coding sequence is TGCAGTGCTAGATCGAGGGGGAGTCCATCTGGAAACACCATATATTTT. Protein sequence: CSARSRGSPSGNTIYF. The chain is built from TRBV20-1 and TRBJ1-3, with D maybe TRBD1 (6 bases). Looked up from germline, CDR1 is DFQATT and CDR2 is SNEGSKA (reference sequence). The CDR3 spans 16 residues. V was pared by 2 bases and J by 1 base, with 15 bases between.

The V call is TRBV7-2, the J call TRBJ1-6; 9 bases fit TRBD1. Germline V gives CDR1 SGHTA, CDR2 FQGNSA. This CDR3 is 16 amino acids long. V shed 1 base, J shed 6 bases, and the junction held 4 bases outside the gene matches. CDR3 sequence: CASSLDRGRFNSPLHF. The CDR3 DNA follows: TGTGCCAGCAGCTTAGACAGGGGGCGCTTTAATTCACCCCTCCACTTT.